This T cell receptor (beta chain) was sequenced for a study of beta chain features in type 1 diabetes. Findings and limits, study-wide: There was a moderate but significant shortening of TCRB CDR3s in all four CD4+ subsets of Type 1 diabetes patients. Since sequencing was performed on cDNA, cells with high TCR expression could be over-represented.

About this clone itself: Antigen unknown. Other DNA variants within this sample encode the same CDR3.

Cell sorting via CD45RO/CCR7/CD25/CD127/CD95/CD27 was performed to obtain CD4+ naive, central memory, regulatory and stem cell-like memory cells. TCRB transcripts that were expressed got sequenced, as all of the isolated RNA had been reverse transcribed. There were about 3.57 million reads on average in the naive, central memory and regulatory T cell samples. Using immunoSEQ multiplex PCR, the repertoire was profiled, and TCRdb retains in-frame clones only, with some absent. Among roughly 700,000 clones listed, over 10% were seen once. This TCR came from a man aged 18-30 years with type 1 diabetes. Sequences were obtained from naive CD4+ T cells from blood.

The CDR3 DNA reads as TGTGCCTGGAGTGTCCGGGAGACCCAGTACTTC. It encodes CAWSVRETQYF. The chain is built from TRBV30 and TRBJ2-5; unclear D gene. Trimming cost V 0 bases and J 5 bases, with 4 bases left between them. There are 11 residues in the CDR3. CDR1 and CDR2 from the germline V gene are GTSNPN and SVGIG (reference sequence).